The T cell receptor (beta chain) under discussion was sequenced for a study of T cell changes during pregnancy in multiple sclerosis. Data came from immunoSEQ multiplex PCR; TCRdb stores just in-frame clones and leaves some out. The table lists 35,000 to 50,000 clones, 75% to 95% of them singletons. The CDR3 contains 14 residues. V was shortened by 4 bases and J by 2 bases, with 10 bases between the two germline ends. Germline V lookup: CDR1 MDHEN, CDR2 SYDVKM. This material consisted of CD4+ T cells from peripheral blood mononuclear cells, taken after pregnancy. This chain joins TRBV28 and TRBJ2-3; D may be TRBD2 (6 bases). This receptor was taken from a female donor in good health, enrolled as a control in a pregnancy study. For the CDR3, the DNA is TGTGCCAGCAGTTGGGTACTAGCCACAGATACGCAGTATTTT. Translating it yields CASSWVLATDTQYF.